This T cell receptor beta chain derives from a study of OX40 agonist ivuxolimab in advanced cancers. The CDR3 covers 15 residues. Germline CDR1 is LNHDA and CDR2 is SQIVND (reference sequence). V lost 5 bases and J lost 4; bases outside the gene matches: 5. This table comes from immunoSEQ multiplex PCR, and its TCRdb copy is limited to in-frame clones, with some not included. The data contain tens of thousands of clones, 93% of them singletons. The genes are TRBV19 and TRBJ1-5, with 10 bases aligning to TRBD1. The sample consisted of CD4+ or CD8+ T cells sorted from blood, taken in a trial of the OX40 agonist ivuxolimab. The receptor was isolated from an adult with an advanced solid tumor such as melanoma, head and neck, liver or kidney cancer. The CDR3 is CASSLAGQGNQPQHF. DNA of the CDR3: TGTGCCAGTAGTTTAGCGGGACAGGGGAATCAGCCCCAGCATTTT.